This is a list of T cell receptor beta chains from one sample in a study of shared clonotypes between healthy human individuals. Repertoires were generated with immunoSEQ multiplex PCR, while TCRdb's copy carries only in-frame clones and drops some. The sample has more than 2,000,000 clones; roughly 92% are singletons. Sequences were obtained from naive CD4+ T cells sorted from blood. All receptors come from a man younger than 35 in good health. CDR3s include the opening cysteine and the closing phenylalanine or tryptophan. The D gene is left open where the match is weak. Some rows have no size entry. The others give once, few or many, or a class for an expanded clone.

D	J	size	V	CDR3	DNA
.	TRBJ2-7	.	TRBV30	CAWSDNTYEQYF	TGTGCCTGGAGTGACAACACCTACGAGCAGTACTTC
.	TRBJ2-3	.	TRBV5-4	CASSRTGLNTDTQYF	TGTGCCAGCAGCAGAACAGGGCTTAACACAGATACGCAGTATTTT
TRBD1	TRBJ1-1	.	TRBV5-1	CASSPRQGAGTEAFF	TGCGCCAGCAGCCCTCGACAGGGGGCGGGAACTGAAGCTTTCTTT
.	TRBJ2-2	.	TRBV2	CASSVGTGNTGELFF	TGTGCCAGCAGTGTTGGGACGGGGAACACCGGGGAGCTGTTTTTT
TRBD1	TRBJ1-2	.	TRBV5-1	CASSTGGPYGYTF	TGCGCCAGCAGTACAGGGGGCCCATATGGCTACACCTTC
TRBD2	TRBJ2-1	.	TRBV4-3	CASSQEGTSVKFF	TGCGCCAGCAGCCAAGAGGGGACTAGTGTAAAGTTCTTC
TRBD2	TRBJ2-5	once	TRBV9	CASSVGLVQETQYF	TGTGCCAGCAGCGTTGGACTAGTTCAAGAGACCCAGTACTTC
TRBD1	TRBJ2-1	.	TRBV5-1	CASSSTGANEQFF	TGCGCCAGCAGCTCGACAGGGGCCAATGAGCAGTTCTTC
TRBD2	TRBJ2-4	.	TRBV10-2	CASKEGLQNIQYF	TGCGCCAGCAAAGAGGGACTACAAAACATTCAGTACTTC
.	TRBJ2-1	once	TRBV30	CACLYHSYNEQFF	TGTGCCTGTCTTTATCACTCCTACAATGAGCAGTTCTTC
.	TRBJ2-7	.	TRBV21-1	CASSKPELAGTSSYEQYF	TGTGCCAGCAGCAAACCTGAACTAGCGGGGACCAGCTCCTACGAGCAGTACTTC
.	TRBJ1-1	.	TRBV21-1	CASSKGGGLNTEAFF	TGTGCCAGCAGCAAAGGCGGCGGGTTGAACACTGAAGCTTTCTTT
TRBD1	TRBJ2-5	.	TRBV11-2	CASSLDEGRETGGREYF	TGTGCCAGCAGCTTAGATGAGGGAAGGGAGACAGGGGGGCGAGAGTACTTC
.	TRBJ2-3	.	TRBV5-1	CASRGLTGADTQYF	TGCGCCAGCAGAGGCCTCACCGGTGCAGATACGCAGTATTTT
.	TRBJ1-2	.	TRBV14	CASSQDRLRYTF	TGTGCCAGCAGCCAAGACAGGTTACGCTACACCTTC
.	TRBJ1-6	.	TRBV2	CASSEAPVAGNSPLHF	TGTGCCAGCAGTGAAGCGCCGGTGGCAGGGAATTCACCCCTCCACTTT
TRBD1	TRBJ1-5	.	TRBV6-1	CASRQGPSNQPQHF	TGTGCCAGCAGACAGGGGCCTAGCAATCAGCCCCAGCATTTT
.	TRBJ2-7	.	TRBV2	CASSEVYEQYF	TGTGCCAGCAGTGAGGTATACGAGCAGTACTTC
.	TRBJ2-1	.	TRBV9	CASSVGRGAVAYEQFF	TGTGCCAGCAGCGTAGGTAGGGGGGCGGTTGCCTATGAGCAGTTCTTC
TRBD1	TRBJ1-2	.	TRBV2	CATSKTGEGGYGYTF	TGTGCCACTTCCAAGACAGGGGAAGGGGGCTATGGCTACACCTTC
TRBD1	TRBJ1-1	.	TRBV28	CASSHLPGQGNTEAFF	TGTGCCAGCAGTCATCTCCCGGGACAGGGGAACACTGAAGCTTTCTTT
TRBD1	TRBJ1-1	.	TRBV27	CASSFRQGHMNTEAFF	TGTGCCAGCAGTTTCCGACAGGGCCACATGAACACTGAAGCTTTCTTT
TRBD1	TRBJ1-4	.	TRBV7-9	CASSPSWDRLEKLFF	TGTGCCAGCAGCCCCTCCTGGGACAGGCTTGAAAAACTGTTTTTT
.	TRBJ1-6	few	TRBV7-9	CASSLGHGYGSPLHF	TGTGCCAGCAGCTTAGGTCACGGATACGGTTCACCCCTCCACTTT
.	TRBJ1-6	.	TRBV9	CASSVGTADNSPLHF	TGTGCCAGCAGCGTAGGGACAGCCGATAATTCACCCCTCCACTTT
TRBD2	TRBJ2-1	.	TRBV10-1	CASSESGTRNEQFF	TGCGCCAGCAGTGAGTCCGGGACTAGGAATGAGCAGTTCTTC
TRBD1	TRBJ2-2	.	TRBV7-7	CASSPGQGNTGELFF	TGTGCTAGCAGCCCAGGACAGGGGAACACCGGGGAGCTGTTTTTT
.	TRBJ2-7	.	TRBV10-1	CASSETTNYEQYF	TGCGCCAGCAGTGAGACTACAAACTACGAGCAGTACTTC
.	TRBJ1-1	.	TRBV7-9	CASSLVPQGKTEAFF	TGTGCCAGCAGCTTAGTCCCCCAGGGTAAGACTGAAGCTTTCTTT
.	TRBJ2-5	once	TRBV21-1	CASSKAGLAGEQETQYF	TGTGCCAGCAGCAAAGCAGGACTAGCGGGGGAGCAAGAGACCCAGTACTTC
.	TRBJ1-2	.	TRBV7-2	CASSTGTFYNYGYTF	TGTGCCAGCAGCACCGGGACATTTTATAACTATGGCTACACCTTC
.	TRBJ1-6	.	TRBV7-2	CASSPRGGSPLHF	TGTGCCAGCAGCCCCAGGGGAGGGTCACCCCTCCACTTT
.	TRBJ2-3	once	TRBV20-1	CSAPRGDTQYF	TGCAGTGCTCCCAGGGGAGATACGCAGTATTTT
.	TRBJ2-5	.	TRBV5-4	CASSLVAGDETQYF	TGTGCCAGCAGCTTGGTTGCCGGGGATGAGACCCAGTACTTC
.	TRBJ2-3	.	TRBV7-9	CASSLLVNTQYF	TGTGCCAGCAGCTTATTAGTAAATACGCAGTATTTT
TRBD2	TRBJ2-2	.	TRBV9	CASSAPGTSGSIGGELFF	TGTGCCAGCAGCGCACCAGGCACTAGCGGGAGTATTGGGGGGGAGCTGTTTTTT
TRBD1	TRBJ2-4	few	TRBV7-9	CASSLGQGEPFKNIQYF	TGTGCCAGCAGCCTGGGACAGGGGGAACCCTTCAAAAACATTCAGTACTTC
.	TRBJ2-3	.	TRBV14	CASGFTRTDTQYF	TGTGCCAGCGGGTTCACACGCACAGATACGCAGTATTTT
.	TRBJ2-2	.	TRBV27	CASSLRGELFF	TGTGCCAGCAGTTTGCGGGGGGAGCTGTTTTTT
.	TRBJ2-5	.	TRBV6-5	CASSYGGQETQYF	TGTGCCAGCAGTTACGGCGGCCAAGAGACCCAGTACTTC
.	TRBJ1-2	.	TRBV28	CASSPRNYGYTF	TGTGCCAGCAGTCCCCGAAACTATGGCTACACCTTC
TRBD1	TRBJ2-1	.	TRBV5-8	CASSLAGQGYGEQFF	TGTGCCAGCAGCTTGGCGGGACAGGGTTACGGTGAGCAGTTCTTC
.	TRBJ2-7	.	TRBV30	CAWSQRDEQYF	TGTGCCTGGAGTCAACGGGACGAGCAGTACTTC
TRBD1	TRBJ1-1	.	TRBV29-1	CSGRTGENTEAFF	TGCAGCGGACGGACAGGGGAGAACACTGAAGCTTTCTTT
.	TRBJ1-2	.	TRBV27	CASSSSQVITSHGYTF	TGTGCCAGCAGTTCCTCACAGGTGATCACCTCCCACGGCTACACCTTC